This TCR beta chain was obtained from a study of cytomegalovirus exposure and HLA in healthy donors. Study as a whole: A preliminary data release comprised 91 million or so unique TCRs obtained from HLA-typed donors. Study-wide findings and caveats: Cytomegalovirus status was reportedly diagnosed by the classifier with high sensitivity and specificity. For most subjects, TCR beta sequences were reported to predict HLA-A and HLA-B alleles with accuracy.

As concerns this clone: Its antigen is unknown.

With 60 Vbeta and 13 Jbeta primers, the PCR was carried out. Only in-frame clones appear in the TCRdb table, and some are missing; sequencing was by immunoSEQ multiplex PCR. The profile covers roughly 160,000 clones, with just under 80% appearing a single time and around 3.1% taken by the ten largest. The CDR3 has 14 amino acids. Germline V CDR1 and CDR2: SGHTA, FQGNSA. Trimming took 2 bases from V and 11 from J; bases not matched to a gene: 12. The chain recombines TRBV7-2 with TRBJ2-7, with 7 nucleotides matching TRBD2. Sequences were obtained from PBMCs. This TCR was sampled from a woman aged 45-65 years in good health and CMV-seropositive. The CDR3 DNA reads TGTGCCAGCAGCTTAACCGGGACTATGGAACCAGAGTACTTC. Protein: CASSLTGTMEPEYF.